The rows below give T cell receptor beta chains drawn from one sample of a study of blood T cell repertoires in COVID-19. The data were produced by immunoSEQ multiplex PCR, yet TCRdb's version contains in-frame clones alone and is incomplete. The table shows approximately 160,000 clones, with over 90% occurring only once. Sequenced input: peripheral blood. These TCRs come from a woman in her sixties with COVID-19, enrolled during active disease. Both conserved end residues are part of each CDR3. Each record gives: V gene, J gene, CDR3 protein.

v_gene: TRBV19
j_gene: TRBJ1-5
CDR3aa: CASSPRQGNSNQPQHF

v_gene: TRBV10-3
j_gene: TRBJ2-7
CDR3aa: CAISDPGTDSPYEQYF

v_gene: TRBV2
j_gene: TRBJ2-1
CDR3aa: CASSTGQGAYNEQFF

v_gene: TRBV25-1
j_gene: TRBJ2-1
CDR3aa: CASTDYHNEQFF

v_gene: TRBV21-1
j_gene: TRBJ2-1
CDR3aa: CASSKLGIAAPYNEQFF

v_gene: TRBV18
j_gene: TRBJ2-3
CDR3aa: CASSPPEGRYTDTQYF

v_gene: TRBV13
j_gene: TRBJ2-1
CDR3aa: CASSSGQGRQILNEQFF

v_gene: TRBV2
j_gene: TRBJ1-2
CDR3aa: CASSVGRVYGYTF

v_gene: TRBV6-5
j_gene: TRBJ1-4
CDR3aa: CASRDRVDEKLFF

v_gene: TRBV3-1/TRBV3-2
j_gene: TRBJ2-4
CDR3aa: CASSQERLSKNIQYF

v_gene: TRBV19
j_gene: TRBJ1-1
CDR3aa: CASSILRNTEAFF

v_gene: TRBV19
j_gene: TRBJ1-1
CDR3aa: CASSSQGGQMNTEAFF

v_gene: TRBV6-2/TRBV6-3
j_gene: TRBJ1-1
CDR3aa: CASSLTENTEAFF

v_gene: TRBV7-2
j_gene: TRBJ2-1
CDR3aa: CASSWVGGDNEQFF

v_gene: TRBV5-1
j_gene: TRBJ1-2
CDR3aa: CASRFLDSTFPLSSGYTF

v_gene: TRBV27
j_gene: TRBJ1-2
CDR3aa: CASSLGGRGVYGYTF

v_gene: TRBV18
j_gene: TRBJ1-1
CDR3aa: CASSTADRAEAFF

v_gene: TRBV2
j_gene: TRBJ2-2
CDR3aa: CASRSGILELFF

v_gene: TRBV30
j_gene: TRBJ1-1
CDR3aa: CAWFRGPLDTEAFF

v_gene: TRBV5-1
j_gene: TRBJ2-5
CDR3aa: CASSLQETQYF

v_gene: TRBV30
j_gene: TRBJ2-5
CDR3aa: CAWSDGGTQYF

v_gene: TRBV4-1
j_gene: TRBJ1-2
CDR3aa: CASSQVGPPGGYGYTF

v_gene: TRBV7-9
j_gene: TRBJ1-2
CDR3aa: CASSLAAGGNGYTF

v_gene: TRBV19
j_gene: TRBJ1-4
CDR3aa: CASSDRQGSEKLFF

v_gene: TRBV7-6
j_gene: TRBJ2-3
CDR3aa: CASSFADTQYF

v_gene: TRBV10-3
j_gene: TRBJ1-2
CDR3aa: CAISLGQGDYGYTF

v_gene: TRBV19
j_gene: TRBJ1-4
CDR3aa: CASRTGSEKLFF

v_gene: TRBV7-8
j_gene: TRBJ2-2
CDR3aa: CASSKTADRGAIRELFF

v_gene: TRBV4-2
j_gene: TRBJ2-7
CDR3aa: CASSQEWGGIYEQYF

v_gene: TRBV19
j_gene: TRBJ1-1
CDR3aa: CASKYARQDTEAFF

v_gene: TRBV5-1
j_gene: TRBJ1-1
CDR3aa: CASSRQGSHTEAFF

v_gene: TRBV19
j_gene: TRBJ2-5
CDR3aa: CASSTGTSGGYPQETQYF

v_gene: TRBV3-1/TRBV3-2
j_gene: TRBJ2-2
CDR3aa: CASSQGTGAANTGELFF

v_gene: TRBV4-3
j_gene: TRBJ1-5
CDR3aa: CASSQDSRSNQPQHF

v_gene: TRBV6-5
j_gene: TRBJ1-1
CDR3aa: CASSYGGFMNTEAFF

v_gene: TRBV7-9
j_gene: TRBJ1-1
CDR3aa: CASSLVAVRTEAFF